These 31 T cell receptor beta chains were sequenced from one sample in a study of blood T cell repertoires in COVID-19. Sequenced by immunoSEQ multiplex PCR; TCRdb stores in-frame clones only, minus some. The sample includes about 410,000 clones, 89% of them seen just once. Input material: peripheral blood. These receptors came from a woman aged 35 to 49 with COVID-19, enrolled during active disease.

The CDR3 nucleotides read TGTGCCAGCAGCGGGACAGGGGGCGCATATAATGAGCAGTTCTTC. Residues: CASSGTGGAYNEQFF. V and J are TRBV7-9 and TRBJ2-1, with 12 bases aligning to TRBD1. The CDR3 is made up of 15 amino acids. Germline V gives CDR1 SEHNR, CDR2 FQNEAQ (reference sequence). V was pared by 5 bases and J by 7 bases, with 6 bases of the junction left unmatched.

The chain links TRBV7-9 to TRBJ1-2; D unresolved. The V gene lost 3 bases and the J gene lost 4 bases, with 12 bases spanning the gap. Germline-derived CDR1 and CDR2 are SEHNR and FQNEAQ (reference sequence). The CDR3 has 14 residues. The CDR3 coding sequence is TGTGCCAGCAGCTTGGACGACGGAGGCTATGGCTACACCTTC. As protein: CASSLDDGGYGYTF.

This chain joins TRBV2 and TRBJ1-2; tentatively, D is TRBD1 (6 bases). This CDR3 contains 14 residues. V was trimmed by 6 bases and J by 7 bases, leaving 18 bases between them. Germline V gene lookup returns CDR1 SNHLY and CDR2 FYNNEI. The CDR3 loop reads CASRLGQLSGGYTF. CDR3 sequence (DNA): TGTGCCAGCAGGTTGGGACAACTATCGGGTGGCTACACCTTC.

The rearrangement joins TRBV6-5 to TRBJ1-1; D may be TRBD1 (6 bases). The V end lost 5 bases, the J end lost 8 bases, and 15 bases lay between the germline ends. Germline CDR1 MNHEY, CDR2 SVGAGI. The CDR3 is made up of 13 amino acids. The CDR3 loop is CASSPGVWGEAFF. CDR3 in DNA: TGTGCCAGCAGTCCAGGGGTGTGGGGGGAAGCTTTCTTT.

The sample holds a few counts of this clone. The chain employs TRBV18 and TRBJ1-5; possibly TRBD1 for D (5 bases). CDR3 length: 14 amino acids. Deletions cut 1 base from V and 7 bases from J, with 11 bases between. CDR1 is KGHSH and CDR2 is LQKENI in the germline V gene. The CDR3 DNA follows: TGTGCCAGCTCACCACAAGGGGATCGACAGCCCCAGCATTTT. It is translated as CASSPQGDRQPQHF.

The chain employs TRBV6-2 or TRBV6-3 and TRBJ1-6, with TRBD1 matching over 8 bases. Germline CDR1 and CDR2: MNHEY and SVGEGT. V lost 4 bases, J lost 8 bases, and 4 bases stayed unmatched. This CDR3 is built from 14 residues. As DNA, the CDR3 is TGTGCCAGCAGTTGGGCAGGGGGCTATTCACCCCTCCACTTT. Protein sequence: CASSWAGGYSPLHF.

V is TRBV27 and J is TRBJ2-3, with TRBD2 identical over 10 bases. The germline gives CDR1 MNHEY, CDR2 SMNVEV (reference sequence). The V and J ends lost 2 bases and 2 bases, in that order; junction bases with no gene match: 1. This CDR3 has 15 amino acids. The CDR3 is CASSLTSGATDTQYF. The CDR3, as DNA: TGTGCCAGCAGTTTAACTAGCGGGGCCACAGATACGCAGTATTTT.

This clone came up once. This chain joins TRBV5-1 and TRBJ1-2; no definite D call. CDR1 SGHRS and CDR2 YFSETQ come from the germline V gene. CDR3 size: 13 residues. Trimming took 2 bases from V and 1 from J, leaving 6 bases between them. As DNA, the CDR3 is TGCGCCAGCAGCTTACAGAGTAACTATGGCTACACCTTC. As protein: CASSLQSNYGYTF.

The V gene is TRBV27, the J gene TRBJ2-1; 7 bases agree with TRBD2. CDR1 MNHEY and CDR2 SMNVEV come from the germline V gene (reference sequence). With V trimmed by 4 bases and J by 4 bases, 16 bases remained unmatched. The CDR3 extends over 18 amino acids. DNA of the CDR3: TGTGCCAGCAGTTCATCGAGGGCCAGGACTAGGGAATACAATGAGCAGTTCTTC. It specifies CASSSSRARTREYNEQFF.

The chain employs TRBV29-1 and TRBJ2-7; tentative D call: TRBD2 (5 bases). CDR1 and CDR2 from the germline V gene are SQVTM and ANQGSEA. CDR3 length equals 11 residues. V dropped 4 bases and J dropped 5 bases, with 9 bases sitting between them. The CDR3 bases are TGCAGCGTTGCTCCCGGGAACGAGCAGTACTTC. Protein sequence: CSVAPGNEQYF.

The chain combines TRBV28 with TRBJ2-7; 9 nucleotides line up with TRBD1. The CDR3 sequence is 16 residues long. The germline gives CDR1 MDHEN, CDR2 SYDVKM. V was clipped by 7 bases and J by 4 bases; unmatched bases: 14. CDR3 region: CASKGQGGPVLYEQYF. The CDR3 DNA follows: TGTGCCAGCAAGGGACAGGGAGGCCCCGTTTTGTACGAGCAGTACTTC. Combining the CDR3 with reference TRBV28 and TRBJ2-7 gives the whole variable domain DVKVTQSSRYLVKRTGEKVFLECVQDMDHENMFWYRQDPGLGLRLIYFSYDVKMKEKGDIPEGYSVSREKKERFSLILESASTNQTSMYLCASKGQGGPVLYEQYFGPGTRLTVT.

The CDR3, as DNA: TGTGCCAGCAGTTACGGGCAGGGGGCGAATTCACCCCTCCACTTT. Residues: CASSYGQGANSPLHF. The rearrangement joins TRBV6-5 to TRBJ1-6; 8 nucleotides match TRBD1. Unmatched junction bases numbered 4, after V lost 2 bases and J lost 7 bases. The germline V gene encodes CDR1 MNHEY and CDR2 SVGAGI. CDR3 length: 15 amino acids.

This chain uses TRBV29-1 with TRBJ1-2, with 9 bases that match TRBD1. The germline CDR1 and CDR2 sequences are SQVTM and ANQGSEA. The CDR3 consists of 16 residues. V was clipped by 6 bases and J by 6 bases; unmatched bases: 17. The CDR3 region has the DNA TGCAGCGTAGCCGGTGACGGGACAGGGAGGCTTCATGGCTACACCTTC. It encodes CSVAGDGTGRLHGYTF.

This rearrangement joins TRBV6-2 or TRBV6-3 to TRBJ2-5; 8 nucleotides match TRBD1. CDR1 and CDR2 (germline): MNHEY, SVGEGT. Trimming removed 6 bases from V and 2 bases from J; junction bases left unmatched: 2. The CDR3 has 13 amino acids. CDR3 coding DNA: TGTGCCAGCAGCAGGGGGCTTCAAGAGACCCAGTACTTC. Protein product: CASSRGLQETQYF.

The V gene is TRBV19, the J gene TRBJ2-1, with unresolved D. V shed 10 bases and J shed 9 bases, with 25 bases lying between them. CDR3 length: 15 amino acids. The germline V gene encodes CDR1 LNHDA and CDR2 SQIVND (reference sequence). The CDR3 sequence: CATKRSTRRNFEQFF. CDR3 bases: TGTGCCACTAAAAGGTCTACCCGGAGAAACTTTGAGCAGTTCTTC.

The CDR3 region is CASSLNREGYTF. In nucleotides, the CDR3 is TGCGCCAGCAGCTTGAACAGGGAAGGCTACACCTTC. The chain couples TRBV5-1 to TRBJ1-2; a weak D match, TRBD1 (6 bases). The germline V gene has CDR1 SGHRS and CDR2 YFSETQ. This CDR3 spans 12 amino acids. V dropped 1 base and J dropped 8 bases, with 9 bases sitting between them.

Only a few counts were recorded for this clone. This same CDR3 is encoded by further DNA sequences in the sample. The chain combines TRBV28 with TRBJ2-7; D call uncertain. V lost 6 bases and J lost 2, with 5 bases in between. This CDR3 is 11 amino acids long. CDR1 MDHEN and CDR2 SYDVKM come from the germline V gene. In DNA form, the CDR3 reads TGTGCCAGCAGCCTTACCTACGAGCAGTACTTC. Residues: CASSLTYEQYF.

The chain has TRBV2 and TRBJ2-2; TRBD1 matches 9 bases. The trim removed 6 bases at V and 1 base at J, leaving 6 bases unmatched. Germline V gene data show CDR1 as SNHLY and CDR2 as FYNNEI. The CDR3 totals 16 residues. CDR3 bases: TGTGCCAGCAGCCCAGGACAGGGGCAGAACACCGGGGAGCTGTTTTTT. Its protein product is CASSPGQGQNTGELFF.

The V and J genes are TRBV14 and TRBJ2-4; D gene unclear. With 6 bases removed from V and 7 bases from J, the gap between germline ends came to 10 bases. This CDR3 region has 12 residues. The germline V gene has CDR1 SGHDN and CDR2 FVKESK. The CDR3 protein is CASRYYPNIQYF. CDR3 DNA sequence: TGTGCCAGCAGATATTATCCCAACATTCAGTACTTC.

This chain uses TRBV10-3 with TRBJ2-2; 10 bases line up with TRBD1. The CDR3 is 14 residues long. Germline V gene sequence: CDR1 ENHRY, CDR2 SYGVKD. The trim removed 10 bases at V and 8 bases at J, leaving 10 bases unmatched. The CDR3 DNA sequence: TGTGCCACCGCTGGGACAGGGGTCCCGGGGGAGCTGTTTTTT. Translated: CATAGTGVPGELFF.

This clone was seen once. The gene calls are TRBV28 and TRBJ2-5, with D unresolved. Germline lookup yields CDR1 MDHEN and CDR2 SYDVKM. V was clipped by 5 bases and J by 4 bases, with 17 bases between them. CDR3 length equals 15 residues. The CDR3 coding sequence is TGTGCCAGCAGTAACCTCCGAGGATTGGGAGAGACCCAGTACTTC. The encoded protein is CASSNLRGLGETQYF.

V gene TRBV29-1 combines with J gene TRBJ1-1, with TRBD1 matching over 7 bases. Germline V CDR1 and CDR2: SQVTM, ANQGSEA. The CDR3 spans 13 residues. J gave up 5 bases and V 3 bases, and 6 bases lay outside the gene matches. CDR3 protein: CSVEAGGRTEAFF. The CDR3 coding sequence is TGCAGCGTTGAGGCAGGGGGACGAACTGAAGCTTTCTTT.

The chain combines TRBV6-2 or TRBV6-3 with TRBJ1-5; D perhaps matches TRBD1 (6 bases). Trimming cost V 6 bases and J 5 bases, with 8 bases left between them. This CDR3 spans 12 amino acids. Germline V gives CDR1 MNHEY, CDR2 SVGEGT. The CDR3 protein is CASSRGYQPQHF. The CDR3 bases are TGTGCCAGCAGCAGGGGATATCAGCCCCAGCATTTT.

The V gene is TRBV2, the J gene TRBJ1-3; tentative D call: TRBD1 (5 bases). With 7 bases removed from V and 4 bases from J, the gap between germline ends came to 17 bases. CDR3 length equals 15 residues. Germline CDR1 SNHLY, CDR2 FYNNEI. CDR3 DNA: TGTGCCAGCACTCCCCCCAGGGTTTCCGGAAACACCATATATTTT. This sequence encodes CASTPPRVSGNTIYF.

The chain carries TRBV11-1 and TRBJ2-7; TRBD1 matches at 10 bases. Germline V gene sequence: CDR1 SGHAT, CDR2 FQDESV (reference sequence). V lost 5 bases and J lost 4; bases outside the gene matches: 8. The CDR3 spans 15 residues. The CDR3 protein is CASSLKTGQGYEQYF. In DNA form, the CDR3 reads TGTGCCAGCAGCCTGAAGACGGGACAGGGGTACGAGCAGTACTTC. The whole variable domain, filled in from reference TRBV11-1 and TRBJ2-7, reads EAEVAQSPRYKITEKSQAVAFWCDPISGHATLYWYRQILGQGPELLVQFQDESVVDDSQLPKDRFSAERLKGVDSTLKIQPAELGDSAMYLCASSLKTGQGYEQYFGPGTRLTVT.

This clone showed up just once. The chain carries TRBV5-4 and TRBJ1-6, with D possibly TRBD1 on 6 matching bases. Deletions cut 4 bases from V and 5 bases from J, with 13 bases between. The CDR3 spans 15 residues. Germline values: CDR1 SGHNT, CDR2 YYREEE (reference sequence). CDR3 bases: TGTGCCAGCAGCCTGGCAGGGGAGAATAATTCACCCCTCCACTTT. It yields the protein CASSLAGENNSPLHF.

This clone appeared a few times. This rearrangement joins TRBV7-2 to TRBJ2-2; TRBD2 matches 11 bases. The CDR3 covers 18 residues. The germline gives CDR1 SGHTA, CDR2 FQGNSA. The V segment lost 5 bases and the J segment 3 bases; nucleotides outside the gene matches: 11. CDR3: CASSPILLAGGYTGELFF. Written as DNA, the CDR3 is TGTGCCAGCAGCCCCATCCTTCTAGCGGGGGGATACACCGGGGAGCTGTTTTTT.

The rearrangement uses TRBV14 and TRBJ2-1; D call uncertain. Germline V lookup: CDR1 SGHDN, CDR2 FVKESK. The V and J ends lost 1 base and 7 bases respectively, with 14 bases between them. CDR3 length: 15 amino acids. CDR3 nucleotide sequence: TGTGCCAGCAGCCAAGGGATCGGGTCTCCGAATGAGCAGTTCTTC. Protein: CASSQGIGSPNEQFF. Looking up the rest from reference TRBV14 and TRBJ2-1 gives the full variable domain: EAGVTQFPSHSVIEKGQTVTLRCDPISGHDNLYWYRRVMGKEIKFLLHFVKESKQDESGMPNNRFLAERTGGTYSTLKVQPAELEDSGVYFCASSQGIGSPNEQFFGPGTRLTVL.

The V and J genes are TRBV4-3 and TRBJ2-5, with TRBD2 as a possible D gene (6 bases). Trimming left V 5 bases short and J 5 bases short, with 21 bases between. The length of the CDR3 is 16 residues. Germline CDR1 reads LGHNA; CDR2 reads YSLEER. CDR3 amino acids: CASSIHGLRGSETQYF. CDR3 DNA sequence: TGCGCCAGCAGCATCCACGGTCTCCGGGGGTCGGAGACCCAGTACTTC.

The CDR3 loop is CASSLRGWGVRSNQPQHF. The CDR3 coding sequence is TGTGCCAGCAGCTTGAGGGGATGGGGGGTCAGAAGCAATCAGCCCCAGCATTTT. The V and J genes are TRBV5-6 and TRBJ1-5; possibly TRBD1 for D (5 bases). V was trimmed by 1 base and J by 1 base, leaving 18 bases between them. The CDR3 loop spans 18 amino acids. Germline CDR1 SGHDT, CDR2 YYEEEE. The full variable domain, completed using reference TRBV5-6 and TRBJ1-5, is DAGVTQSPTHLIKTRGQQVTLRCSPKSGHDTVSWYQQALGQGPQFIFQYYEEEERQRGNFPDRFSGHQFPNYSSELNVNALLLGDSALYLCASSLRGWGVRSNQPQHFGDGTRLSIL.

This rearrangement joins TRBV5-6 to TRBJ2-1; 8 nucleotides match TRBD2. V dropped 0 bases and J dropped 0; count of bases not matched to a gene: 2. Germline CDR1 SGHDT, CDR2 YYEEEE. The CDR3 contains 16 residues. The CDR3 protein is CASSLAAGGSYNEQFF. The CDR3 coding sequence is TGTGCCAGCAGCTTGGCTGCGGGGGGCTCCTACAATGAGCAGTTCTTC.